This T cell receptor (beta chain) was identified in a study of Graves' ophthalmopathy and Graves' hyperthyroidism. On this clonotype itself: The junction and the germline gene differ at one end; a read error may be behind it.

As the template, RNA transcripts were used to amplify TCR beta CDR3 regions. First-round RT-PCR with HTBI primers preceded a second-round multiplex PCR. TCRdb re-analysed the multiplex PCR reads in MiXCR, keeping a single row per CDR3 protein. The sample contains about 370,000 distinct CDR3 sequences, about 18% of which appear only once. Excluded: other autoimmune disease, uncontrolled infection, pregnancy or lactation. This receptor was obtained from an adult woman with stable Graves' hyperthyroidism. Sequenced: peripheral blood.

The CDR3 coding sequence is TGCAGTGCTATTCGTGGGCAGCCTCAGCATTTT. This translates into CSAIRGQPQHF. The chain combines TRBV20-1 with TRBJ1-5; D call uncertain. CDR1 and CDR2 from the germline V gene are DFQATT and SNEGSKA (reference sequence). CDR3 length: 11 amino acids.